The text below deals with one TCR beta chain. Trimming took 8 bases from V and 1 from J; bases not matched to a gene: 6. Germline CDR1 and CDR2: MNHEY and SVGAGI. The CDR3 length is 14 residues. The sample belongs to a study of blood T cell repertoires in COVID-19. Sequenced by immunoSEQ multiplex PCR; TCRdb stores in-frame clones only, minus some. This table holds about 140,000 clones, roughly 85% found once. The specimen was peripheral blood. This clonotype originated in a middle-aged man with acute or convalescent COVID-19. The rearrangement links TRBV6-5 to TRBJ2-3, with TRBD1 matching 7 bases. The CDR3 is CASATGTGTDTQYF. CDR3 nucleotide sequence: TGTGCCAGCGCTACCGGGACAGGCACAGATACGCAGTATTTT.